This TCR beta chain was retrieved from a study of cytomegalovirus exposure and HLA in healthy donors. At sampling all donors were nominally healthy, likely with unrecorded immune exposures. Note on this clone: Its specificity is unknown.

It was with 60 Vbeta and 13 Jbeta primers that the PCR ran. Sequencing used immunoSEQ multiplex PCR; TCRdb keeps in-frame clones, though not all of them. Of about 140,000 clones listed, roughly three quarters were seen once; the top ten hold about 4.5%. The CDR3 is 14 amino acids. V lost 5 bases and J 1 base, leaving 10 bases between the germline ends. Germline CDR1 is SGHTA and CDR2 is FQGTGA. Study-wide findings and caveats: There were a few CMV-associated chains whose specificity for CMV antigens was confirmed in vitro. Sequence variants that were highly shared formed a cluster that was likely a sequencing artifact. Rarity marked most TCR sequences, yet some public TCRs occurred in many donors.

This TCR derives from a man between 60 and 75 years old in good health and CMV-seronegative. Sequencing input: PBMCs. This chain joins TRBV7-3 and TRBJ2-3, with D uncertain. The CDR3, as DNA: TGTGCCAGCAGCCCTGGCCGTGGCACAGATACGCAGTATTTT. Its translation: CASSPGRGTDTQYF.